The rows below give T cell receptor beta chains drawn from one sample of a study of beta chain features in type 1 diabetes. Profiling relied on immunoSEQ multiplex PCR, and the TCRdb table lists in-frame clones only, not all of them. This table has over 700,000 clones, 15% to 20% appearing once. The specimen was naive CD4+ T cells from blood. These receptors all stem from a woman under 30 in good health. Each CDR3 is given with its conserved first and last residue. The order of the fields is CDR3 protein, CDR3 DNA, V gene, J gene, D gene, clone size. The D gene is left open where the match is weak. Not every row has a clone size; where given, it reads once, few, many or a size class.

CDR3 protein: CASSQESMGGKRYEQFF
CDR3 DNA: TGCGCCAGCAGCCAAGAGAGCATGGGCGGGAAGCGCTATGAGCAGTTCTTC
V gene: TRBV4-1
J gene: TRBJ2-1
D gene: NA
clone size: NA

CDR3 protein: CAKTGADTQYF
CDR3 DNA: TGTGCCAAGACGGGGGCAGATACGCAGTATTTT
V gene: TRBV19
J gene: TRBJ2-3
D gene: NA
clone size: few

CDR3 protein: CATSGSNNEQFF
CDR3 DNA: TGTGCCACAAGTGGCAGTAACAATGAGCAGTTCTTC
V gene: TRBV6-6
J gene: TRBJ2-1
D gene: NA
clone size: NA

CDR3 protein: CASSFLSNNQPQHF
CDR3 DNA: TGTGCCAGCAGCTTCTTGTCCAACAATCAGCCCCAGCATTTT
V gene: TRBV7-8
J gene: TRBJ1-5
D gene: NA
clone size: NA

CDR3 protein: CASSRDATYEQYF
CDR3 DNA: TGTGCCAGTAGCCGGGACGCTACCTACGAGCAGTACTTC
V gene: TRBV19
J gene: TRBJ2-7
D gene: NA
clone size: NA

CDR3 protein: CASSLATGRRTGELFF
CDR3 DNA: TGCGCCAGCAGCTTGGCCACGGGGCGACGCACCGGGGAGCTGTTTTTT
V gene: TRBV5-1
J gene: TRBJ2-2
D gene: NA
clone size: few

CDR3 protein: CASSLYEGSTEQFF
CDR3 DNA: TGTGCCAGCAGCTTGTACGAGGGCTCCACCGAGCAGTTCTTC
V gene: TRBV7-6
J gene: TRBJ2-1
D gene: NA
clone size: NA

CDR3 protein: CASNSGSLYNEQFF
CDR3 DNA: TGTGCCAGCAATAGCGGGAGTCTGTACAATGAGCAGTTCTTC
V gene: TRBV7-8
J gene: TRBJ2-1
D gene: TRBD2
clone size: few

CDR3 protein: CATSASPTASTDTQYF
CDR3 DNA: TGTGCCACCAGCGCCTCTCCGACGGCTAGCACAGATACGCAGTATTTT
V gene: TRBV15
J gene: TRBJ2-3
D gene: NA
clone size: NA

CDR3 protein: CASSLSVGTANYGYTF
CDR3 DNA: TGTGCCAGCAGTTTGTCGGTGGGCACAGCTAACTATGGCTACACCTTC
V gene: TRBV27
J gene: TRBJ1-2
D gene: NA
clone size: NA

CDR3 protein: CASSIRAGTGEGYTF
CDR3 DNA: TGTGCCAGCAGCATCAGAGCAGGGACAGGGGAAGGCTACACCTTC
V gene: TRBV7-3
J gene: TRBJ1-2
D gene: TRBD1
clone size: NA

CDR3 protein: CASSLRDRVNYGYTF
CDR3 DNA: TGTGCCAGCAGCTTGCGGGACAGGGTTAACTATGGCTACACCTTC
V gene: TRBV5-6
J gene: TRBJ1-2
D gene: TRBD1
clone size: NA

CDR3 protein: CASSPPGLAGGRGEQFF
CDR3 DNA: TGCGCCAGCAGCCCCCCGGGACTAGCGGGAGGGCGGGGTGAGCAGTTCTTC
V gene: TRBV10-2
J gene: TRBJ2-1
D gene: TRBD2
clone size: few

CDR3 protein: CATSRAGGSYEQYF
CDR3 DNA: TGTGCCACCAGCAGAGCGGGAGGTTCCTACGAGCAGTACTTC
V gene: TRBV15
J gene: TRBJ2-7
D gene: TRBD2
clone size: few

CDR3 protein: CASSYRRGEEDTQYF
CDR3 DNA: TGTGCCAGCAGCTACCGTCGGGGAGAAGAAGATACGCAGTATTTT
V gene: TRBV7-9
J gene: TRBJ2-3
D gene: NA
clone size: few

CDR3 protein: CATSPLARGREQFF
CDR3 DNA: TGTGCCACGTCCCCCCTAGCCCGCGGTCGTGAGCAGTTCTTC
V gene: TRBV15
J gene: TRBJ2-1
D gene: NA
clone size: NA

CDR3 protein: CASSLARTAYYGYTF
CDR3 DNA: TGTGCCAGCAGCTTAGCACGGACAGCCTACTATGGCTACACCTTC
V gene: TRBV7-2
J gene: TRBJ1-2
D gene: NA
clone size: few

CDR3 protein: CASSLAGLFYNEQFF
CDR3 DNA: TGTGCCAGCAGCTTAGCGGGGCTATTTTACAATGAGCAGTTCTTC
V gene: TRBV7-2
J gene: TRBJ2-1
D gene: NA
clone size: NA

CDR3 protein: CATSGVYFLRGEQFF
CDR3 DNA: TGTGCCACCAGCGGGGTTTATTTCCTTCGGGGGGAGCAGTTCTTC
V gene: TRBV15
J gene: TRBJ2-1
D gene: NA
clone size: few

CDR3 protein: CASSRGTEAYGYTF
CDR3 DNA: TGCGCCAGCAGCCGGGGGACAGAAGCCTATGGCTACACCTTC
V gene: TRBV4-3
J gene: TRBJ1-2
D gene: TRBD1
clone size: NA

CDR3 protein: CASSQGLAEKLVGTQYF
CDR3 DNA: TGCGCCAGCAGCCAAGGACTAGCGGAGAAGTTAGTCGGGACCCAGTACTTC
V gene: TRBV4-3
J gene: TRBJ2-5
D gene: TRBD2
clone size: NA

CDR3 protein: CASSDQGSTNEKLFF
CDR3 DNA: TGCGCCAGCAGTGATCAGGGCTCAACTAATGAAAAACTGTTTTTT
V gene: TRBV5-1
J gene: TRBJ1-4
D gene: NA
clone size: few

CDR3 protein: CASSLAGGPETQYF
CDR3 DNA: TGTGCCAGCAGCTTAGCGGGAGGGCCCGAGACCCAGTACTTC
V gene: TRBV7-2
J gene: TRBJ2-5
D gene: TRBD2
clone size: NA

CDR3 protein: CASSSSPRVGNEQFF
CDR3 DNA: TGTGCCAGCAGCTCGAGCCCCAGGGTGGGGAATGAGCAGTTCTTC
V gene: TRBV7-9
J gene: TRBJ2-1
D gene: NA
clone size: few

CDR3 protein: CASSQLQETQYF
CDR3 DNA: TGTGCCAGCAGCCAGCTCCAAGAGACCCAGTACTTC
V gene: TRBV14
J gene: TRBJ2-5
D gene: NA
clone size: NA

CDR3 protein: CASSYSENTEAFF
CDR3 DNA: TGTGCCAGCAGTTACTCCGAGAACACTGAAGCTTTCTTT
V gene: TRBV6-6
J gene: TRBJ1-1
D gene: NA
clone size: NA